These T cell receptor beta chains were read from a single sample in a study of cytomegalovirus exposure and HLA in healthy donors. Repertoires were generated with immunoSEQ multiplex PCR, while TCRdb's copy carries only in-frame clones and drops some. The table has some 190,000 clones, roughly 80% seen once; the top ten hold 1.5% to 1.9%. Material for sequencing was PBMCs. The receptors originated from a man aged 35 to 55 in good health and CMV-seronegative. CDR3s include the opening cysteine and the closing phenylalanine or tryptophan. D genes are given only for firm matches. The listing skips clone size in some rows; elsewhere it reads once, few, many or a size class.

.	TRBJ2-1	TRBD1	TRBV7-8	CASSSQPWDRGRGEQFF	TGTGCCAGCAGCTCCCAACCCTGGGACAGGGGTCGGGGAGAGCAGTTCTTC
.	TRBJ1-2	TRBD1	TRBV6-4	CASRGWDRGIGYTF	TGTGCCAGCAGGGGATGGGACAGGGGAATTGGCTACACCTTC
.	TRBJ2-7	.	TRBV27	CASSPLLDKSEQYF	TGTGCCAGCAGTCCCCTCTTAGACAAGAGCGAGCAGTACTTC
once	TRBJ2-5	TRBD2	TRBV18	CASSPAGERETQYF	TGTGCCAGCTCACCAGCGGGGGAGAGGGAGACCCAGTACTTC
.	TRBJ2-1	TRBD2	TRBV9	CASSTRLARYNEQFF	TGTGCCAGCAGCACCCGACTAGCGCGTTACAATGAGCAGTTCTTC
.	TRBJ1-5	TRBD1	TRBV10-2	CASSDMTGLNNQPQHF	TGCGCCAGCAGTGACATGACAGGGTTAAACAATCAGCCCCAGCATTTT
.	TRBJ2-7	TRBD1	TRBV28	CASSLIGTGEPLRDF	TGTGCCAGCAGTTTGATTGGTACAGGGGAACCCCTCCGCGACTTC
.	TRBJ1-2	.	TRBV6-1	CASSGPTGGYTF	TGTGCCAGCAGCGGACCAACAGGGGGCTACACCTTC
.	TRBJ1-1	.	TRBV5-5	CASSTLSDTNTEAFF	TGTGCCAGCAGCACTCTTTCGGACACGAACACTGAAGCTTTCTTT
.	TRBJ1-2	TRBD1	TRBV30	CAWTPIGQGTYGYTF	TGTGCCTGGACCCCAATTGGACAGGGGACCTATGGCTACACCTTC
.	TRBJ2-7	.	TRBV28	CASSYRDTSYEQYF	TGTGCCAGCAGTTATCGGGACACGTCCTACGAGCAGTACTTC
.	TRBJ1-3	TRBD1	TRBV7-6	CASSRTGDGNTIYF	TGTGCCAGCAGCCGGACAGGGGACGGAAACACCATATATTTT
.	TRBJ2-3	TRBD1	TRBV6-4	CASSNSGTGTDTQYF	TGTGCCAGCAGTAATTCCGGGACAGGGACAGATACGCAGTATTTT
.	TRBJ1-6	.	TRBV19	CASRIQGINSPLHF	TGTGCCAGTAGGATCCAGGGGATTAATTCACCCCTCCACTTT
.	TRBJ1-5	TRBD1	TRBV15	CATSGQGAAAQPQHF	TGTGCCACCTCGGGACAGGGGGCCGCTGCACAGCCCCAGCATTTT
.	TRBJ2-7	TRBD1	TRBV7-8	CASSRQGSGSYEQYF	TGTGCCAGCAGCCGACAGGGTTCTGGGTCCTACGAGCAGTACTTC
.	TRBJ2-1	TRBD1	TRBV15	CATSSTRFRADTGGTEQFF	TGTGCCACCAGCAGTACCAGATTCAGGGCCGACACAGGGGGGACTGAGCAGTTCTTC
.	TRBJ2-2	.	TRBV2	CASSEGQGGTGELFF	TGTGCCAGCAGTGAAGGGCAGGGTGGGACCGGGGAGCTGTTTTTT
.	TRBJ2-7	TRBD1	TRBV5-4	CASSALTGNAYEQYF	TGTGCCAGCAGCGCGTTGACAGGGAATGCCTACGAGCAGTACTTC
few	TRBJ2-7	TRBD2	TRBV6-5	CASRLAGGYEQYF	TGTGCCAGCAGACTAGCGGGGGGCTACGAGCAGTACTTC
.	TRBJ2-1	.	TRBV9	CASSVGGRGSYNEQFF	TGTGCCAGCAGCGTAGGCGGGCGGGGCTCCTACAATGAGCAGTTCTTC
.	TRBJ2-1	TRBD2	TRBV7-3	CASSLSGGTYNEQFF	TGTGCCAGCAGCTTATCGGGGGGAACCTACAATGAGCAGTTCTTC
.	TRBJ1-5	TRBD1	TRBV10-3	CAISESRTGGNQPQHF	TGTGCCATCAGTGAGTCTAGGACAGGAGGCAATCAGCCCCAGCATTTT
.	TRBJ2-7	TRBD1	TRBV7-2	CASSHTGGNNEQYF	TGTGCCAGCAGCCACACAGGGGGCAATAACGAGCAGTACTTC
.	TRBJ2-5	TRBD2	TRBV12-5	CASGLVGEGSQETQYF	TGTGCTAGTGGTTTGGTAGGGGAGGGCTCCCAAGAGACCCAGTACTTC
.	TRBJ1-5	.	TRBV7-2	CASSSGTKDQPQHF	TGTGCCAGCAGCTCCGGGACAAAGGATCAGCCCCAGCATTTT
.	TRBJ2-4	.	TRBV4-3	CASSLELYAKNIQYF	TGCGCCAGCAGCCTCGAGTTATATGCCAAAAACATTCAGTACTTC
.	TRBJ1-2	TRBD1	TRBV7-2	CASSVNPGTGGGYTF	TGTGCCAGCAGCGTCAATCCCGGGACAGGGGGAGGCTACACCTTC
.	TRBJ2-2	TRBD2	TRBV4-1	CASSLWTSGGLDTGELFF	TGCGCCAGCAGCCTCTGGACTAGCGGGGGGTTGGACACCGGGGAGCTGTTTTTT
.	TRBJ1-4	.	TRBV19	CASSFMTPGEEKLFF	TGTGCCAGTAGTTTCATGACCCCCGGGGAGGAAAAACTGTTTTTT
.	TRBJ2-2	TRBD2	TRBV29-1	CSVSGSGGFTGELFF	TGCAGCGTTAGTGGTAGCGGGGGTTTTACCGGGGAGCTGTTTTTT
.	TRBJ1-5	TRBD1	TRBV7-2	CASSAPGQGNRQPQHF	TGTGCCAGCAGCGCCCCGGGACAGGGAAATAGACAGCCCCAGCATTTT
.	TRBJ2-2	.	TRBV2	CASSIGGANTGELFF	TGTGCCAGCAGTATTGGCGGAGCGAACACCGGGGAGCTGTTTTTT
.	TRBJ2-7	.	TRBV28	CASSLRTFEQYF	TGTGCCAGCAGTTTACGTACATTCGAGCAGTACTTC
.	TRBJ2-3	TRBD2	TRBV19	CASMGGGLDTQYF	TGTGCCAGTATGGGCGGGGGGTTAGATACGCAGTATTTT
.	TRBJ2-7	.	TRBV4-1	CASSQEDKFFYEQYF	TGCGCCAGCAGCCAAGAAGACAAATTTTTCTACGAGCAGTACTTC